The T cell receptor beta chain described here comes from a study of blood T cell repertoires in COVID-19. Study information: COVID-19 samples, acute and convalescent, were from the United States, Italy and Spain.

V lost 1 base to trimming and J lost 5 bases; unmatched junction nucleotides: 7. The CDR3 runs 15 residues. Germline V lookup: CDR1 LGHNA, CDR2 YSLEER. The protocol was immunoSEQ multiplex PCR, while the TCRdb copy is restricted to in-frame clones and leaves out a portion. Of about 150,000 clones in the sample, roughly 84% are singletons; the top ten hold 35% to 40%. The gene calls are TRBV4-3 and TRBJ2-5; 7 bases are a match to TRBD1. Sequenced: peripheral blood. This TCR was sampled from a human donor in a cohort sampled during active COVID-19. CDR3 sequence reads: CASSQVYRGEETQYF. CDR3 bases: TGCGCCAGCAGCCAAGTCTACAGGGGTGAGGAGACCCAGTACTTC.